The TCR beta chain described here comes from a study of blood T cell repertoires in COVID-19. Recruits, aged roughly 18 to 95 years, lived in some 25 US areas. Cohorts were determined from participant-reported clinical history. Germline values: CDR1 SGHTA, CDR2 FQGNSA. Between the trimmed V and J ends, which lost 1 base and 3 bases, there was a span of 9 bases. CDR3 length equals 14 residues. The method was immunoSEQ multiplex PCR; TCRdb's version includes in-frame clones alone and lacks a portion of them. The sample consists of roughly 300,000 clones, over 75% of them appearing once. V and J are TRBV7-2 and TRBJ1-2; D uncertain. The clonotype originates from a woman aged 25 to 39 who had recovered from COVID-19. Specimen: PBMCs or T cells enriched from blood (not recorded which). This CDR3 is CASSLEWGDYGYTF. The CDR3 DNA is TGTGCCAGCAGCTTAGAGTGGGGAGACTATGGCTACACCTTC.